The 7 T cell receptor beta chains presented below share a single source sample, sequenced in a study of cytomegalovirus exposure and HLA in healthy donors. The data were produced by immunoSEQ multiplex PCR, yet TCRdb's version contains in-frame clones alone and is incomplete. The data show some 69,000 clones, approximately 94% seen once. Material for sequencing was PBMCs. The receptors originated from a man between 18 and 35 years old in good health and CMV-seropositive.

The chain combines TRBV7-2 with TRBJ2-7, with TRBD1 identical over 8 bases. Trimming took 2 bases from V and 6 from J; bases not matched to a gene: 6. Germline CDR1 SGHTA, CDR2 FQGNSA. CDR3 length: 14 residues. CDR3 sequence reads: CASSLYTGGGEQYF. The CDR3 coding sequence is TGTGCCAGCAGCTTATATACAGGGGGTGGCGAGCAGTACTTC.

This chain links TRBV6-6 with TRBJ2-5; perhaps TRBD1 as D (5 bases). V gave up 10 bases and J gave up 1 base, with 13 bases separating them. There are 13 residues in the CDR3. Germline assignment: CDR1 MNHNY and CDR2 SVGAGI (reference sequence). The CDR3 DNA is TGTGCCACGTGCAGGGCATTCCAAGAGACCCAGTACTTC. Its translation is CATCRAFQETQYF.

CDR3 DNA sequence: TGTGCCAGCAGTGCTACTGACTTAAGCTCCTACAATGAGCAGTTCTTC. This gives the protein CASSATDLSSYNEQFF. V usage is TRBV2 and J usage is TRBJ2-1; D gene uncertain. Trimming pared 4 bases from V and 0 bases from J, leaving 13 bases between. CDR3 size: 16 residues. Germline V CDR1 and CDR2: SNHLY, FYNNEI.

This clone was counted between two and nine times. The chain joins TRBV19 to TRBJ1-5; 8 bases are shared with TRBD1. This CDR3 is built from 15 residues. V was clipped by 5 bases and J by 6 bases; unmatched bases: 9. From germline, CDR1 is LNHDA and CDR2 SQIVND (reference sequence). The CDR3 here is CASSPPQGAVQPQHF. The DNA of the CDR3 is TGTGCCAGTAGTCCCCCCCAGGGGGCAGTTCAGCCCCAGCATTTT.

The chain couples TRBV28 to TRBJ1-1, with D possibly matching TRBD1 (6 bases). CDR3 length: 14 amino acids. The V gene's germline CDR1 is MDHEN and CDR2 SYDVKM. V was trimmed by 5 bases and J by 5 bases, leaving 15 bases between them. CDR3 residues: CASSKYSGVTEAFF. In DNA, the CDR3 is TGTGCCAGCAGTAAATATTCAGGGGTTACTGAAGCTTTCTTT.

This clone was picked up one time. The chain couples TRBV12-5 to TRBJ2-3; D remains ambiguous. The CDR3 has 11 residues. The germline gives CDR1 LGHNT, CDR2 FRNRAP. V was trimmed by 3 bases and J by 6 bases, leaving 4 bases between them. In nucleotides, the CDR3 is TGTGCTAGTGGTTTCGGGGATACGCAGTATTTT. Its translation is CASGFGDTQYF.

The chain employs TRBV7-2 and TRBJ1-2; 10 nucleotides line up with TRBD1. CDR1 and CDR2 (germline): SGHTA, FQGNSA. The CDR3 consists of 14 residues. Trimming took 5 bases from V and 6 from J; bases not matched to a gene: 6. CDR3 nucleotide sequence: TGTGCCAGCAGCCAAACCGGGACAGGGGATGGCTACACCTTC. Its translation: CASSQTGTGDGYTF.